One sample yielded the 17 T cell receptor beta chains listed below, sequenced in a study of memory CD4+ T cells and cytomegalovirus serostatus. Assay: immunoSEQ multiplex PCR; the TCRdb copy retains only in-frame clones and omits some. The table lists some 52,000 clones, about three quarters of them singletons, with around 1.3% in the top ten. Single viable CD3+CD4+CD8-CD45RO+ cells were sorted as the memory CD4+ T cells. The sequencing input was memory CD4+ T cells from blood. The receptors were gathered from an adult in good health and CMV-seropositive.

The chain recombines TRBV6-1 with TRBJ2-5, with 12 positions matching TRBD2. This CDR3 is 18 amino acids long. V trimming: 4 bases; J trimming: 4 bases; junction bases outside the gene matches: 13. The V gene's germline CDR1 is MNHNS and CDR2 SASEGT. The CDR3 sequence is CASSARTSGTRRGETQYF. CDR3 sequence (DNA): TGTGCCAGCAGTGCCCGGACTAGCGGGACCAGGCGGGGAGAGACCCAGTACTTC.

The chain joins TRBV5-5 to TRBJ2-2; D possibly corresponds to TRBD2 (6 bases). The V gene's germline CDR1 is SGHKS and CDR2 YYEKEE (reference sequence). Trimming stripped 0 bases from V and 5 bases from J, with 8 bases between. CDR3 size: 14 residues. CDR3 residues: CASSLVAGTGELFF. For the CDR3, the DNA is TGTGCCAGCAGCTTGGTGGCGGGGACCGGGGAGCTGTTTTTT.

V gene TRBV7-2 combines with J gene TRBJ1-2; D unresolved. This CDR3 spans 15 amino acids. V lost 5 bases and J lost 2, with 15 bases in between. The germline gives CDR1 SGHTA, CDR2 FQGNSA. The CDR3 reads CASSRADSTNYGYTF. The CDR3 DNA reads TGTGCCAGCAGCCGGGCCGATTCAACCAACTATGGCTACACCTTC. The full variable domain, its missing parts supplied by reference TRBV7-2 and TRBJ1-2, is GAGVSQSPSNKVTEKGKDVELRCDPISGHTALYWYRQSLGQGLEFLIYFQGNSAPDKSGLPSDRFSAERTGGSVSTLTIQRTQQEDSAVYLCASSRADSTNYGYTFGSGTRLTVV.

The chain combines TRBV27 with TRBJ1-4; D is undetermined. The germline V gene has CDR1 MNHEY and CDR2 SMNVEV (reference sequence). The CDR3 spans 12 residues. Trimming took 4 bases from V and 6 from J, leaving 6 bases between them. CDR3 DNA sequence: TGTGCCAGCAGTTCGGTTGATGAAAAACTGTTTTTT. This sequence encodes CASSSVDEKLFF.

The chain is built from TRBV18 and TRBJ1-2; a possible D gene is TRBD1 (6 bases). CDR1 is KGHSH and CDR2 is LQKENI in the germline V gene. The length of the CDR3 is 15 residues. Trimming removed 3 bases from V and 6 bases from J, with 17 bases in between. Written as DNA, the CDR3 is TGTGCCAGCTCACCGGCGGTCACAGGGCCTCATGGCTACACCTTC. Encoded protein: CASSPAVTGPHGYTF. Based on the CDR3 plus reference TRBV18 and TRBJ1-2, the full variable domain is NAGVMQNPRHLVRRRGQEARLRCSPMKGHSHVYWYRQLPEEGLKFMVYLQKENIIDESGMPKERFSAEFPKEGPSILRIQQVVRGDSAAYFCASSPAVTGPHGYTFGSGTRLTVV.

J is TRBJ2-5 and V is TRBV6-5; 9 bases agree with TRBD2. CDR1 MNHEY and CDR2 SVGAGI come from the germline V gene. Trimming at V came to 4 bases and at J to 4 bases, leaving 7 bases not matched to a gene. The CDR3 has 15 amino acids. CDR3 bases: TGTGCCAGCAGTTCCCCGAGCGGGGGGCCAGAGACCCAGTACTTC. Protein product: CASSSPSGGPETQYF.

This clone was seen a few times. V usage is TRBV7-9 and J usage is TRBJ2-3; D may match TRBD1 or TRBD2 (5 bases each). Trimming took 0 bases from V and 1 from J, leaving 5 bases between them. In germline, CDR1 is SEHNR, CDR2 FQNEAQ (reference sequence). The CDR3 extends over 14 amino acids. The CDR3 here is CASSLAGGTDTQYF. In nucleotides, the CDR3 is TGTGCCAGCAGCTTAGCGGGGGGCACAGATACGCAGTATTTT.

The genes are TRBV5-1 and TRBJ2-1; D may be TRBD2 (5 bases). Germline lookup yields CDR1 SGHRS and CDR2 YFSETQ. The CDR3 has 14 residues. Trimming shortened V by 4 bases and J by 0 bases, and 8 bases separated the two germline ends. The CDR3 reads CASSLGASYNEQFF. The CDR3 DNA is TGCGCCAGCAGCCTGGGAGCCTCCTACAATGAGCAGTTCTTC.

The CDR3 region is CASRAGTELNCYGYTF. The CDR3 DNA reads TGCGCCAGCAGGGCCGGGACAGAATTAAATTGCTATGGCTACACCTTC. The genes are TRBV23-1 and TRBJ1-2, with TRBD1 identical over 7 bases. TRBV23-1 is an ORF, and what it does is uncertain. This CDR3 contains 16 residues. V dropped 6 bases and J dropped 4; count of bases not matched to a gene: 14.

The gene calls are TRBV11-2 and TRBJ1-2, with D uncertain. V lost 5 bases and J lost 4, with 11 bases in between. This CDR3 is 13 amino acids long. The germline gives CDR1 SGHAT, CDR2 FQNNGV. CDR3 loop: CASSADGIYGYTF. Written as DNA, the CDR3 is TGTGCCAGCAGCGCCGACGGGATCTATGGCTACACCTTC.

The genes are TRBV10-3 and TRBJ2-7; perhaps TRBD2 as D (6 bases). This CDR3 spans 13 amino acids. V lost 4 bases and J lost 3, with 10 bases in between. Germline CDR1 reads ENHRY; CDR2 reads SYGVKD. CDR3: CAISGPSDYEQYF. The CDR3 DNA reads as TGTGCCATCAGTGGTCCTAGCGACTACGAGCAGTACTTC.

The gene calls are TRBV9 and TRBJ2-2; 10 bases align to TRBD1. The CDR3 spans 15 residues. Germline lookup yields CDR1 SGDLS and CDR2 YYNGEE. The junction had 8 bases not matched to a gene; V was cut back by 5 bases and J by 7 bases. This chain's CDR3 is CASRAGTGAIGELFF. CDR3 nucleotide sequence: TGTGCCAGCAGGGCCGGGACAGGGGCGATCGGGGAGCTGTTTTTT. The whole variable domain, remainder taken from reference TRBV9 and TRBJ2-2, is DSGVTQTPKHLITATGQRVTLRCSPRSGDLSVYWYQQSLDQGLQFLIQYYNGEERAKGNILERFSAQQFPDLHSELNLSSLELGDSALYFCASRAGTGAIGELFFGEGSRLTVL.

The chain combines TRBV5-1 with TRBJ2-1; D may be TRBD1 (5 bases). The CDR3 loop spans 14 amino acids. Between the trimmed V and J ends, which lost 4 bases and 6 bases, there was a span of 14 bases. CDR1 SGHRS and CDR2 YFSETQ come from the germline V gene. In DNA form, the CDR3 reads TGCGCCAGCAGCCCCACCCCAGGGCCCAATGAGCAGTTCTTC. This translates into CASSPTPGPNEQFF.

The chain couples TRBV2 to TRBJ1-1; no reliable D call. Germline values: CDR1 SNHLY, CDR2 FYNNEI. The V end lost 5 bases, the J end lost 1 base, and 8 bases lay between the germline ends. This CDR3 region has 13 residues. CDR3: CASSPRRNTEAFF. Written as DNA, the CDR3 is TGTGCCAGCAGTCCGCGGCGGAACACTGAAGCTTTCTTT.

The chain is built from TRBV6-1 and TRBJ1-2; D call uncertain. Trimming left V 11 bases short and J 4 bases short, with 17 bases between. The CDR3 consists of 13 residues. Germline V gene lookup returns CDR1 MNHNS and CDR2 SASEGT. CDR3 in amino acids: CAHTSGLGYGYTF. CDR3 bases: TGTGCCCATACATCAGGCCTTGGCTATGGCTACACCTTC.

The table lists this clone with a count of one. The rearrangement joins TRBV7-6 to TRBJ2-1, with 7 bases identical to TRBD2. Losses at the gene ends were 1 base for V and 0 bases for J; bases not matched to a gene: 6. CDR3 length equals 17 residues. The germline V gene has CDR1 SGHVS and CDR2 FNYEAQ. The CDR3 protein is CASSLVSGGRSYNEQFF. DNA for the CDR3: TGTGCCAGCAGCTTAGTGTCGGGGGGACGCTCCTACAATGAGCAGTTCTTC.

This clone was picked up one time. The chain recombines TRBV28 with TRBJ1-1; 8 nucleotides line up with TRBD1. Germline V gene data show CDR1 as MDHEN and CDR2 as SYDVKM. The CDR3 runs 14 residues. The V gene end was trimmed by 6 bases and the J gene end by 5 bases; junction bases not matched to a gene: 8. The CDR3 loop is CASRSGQAVTEAFF. The CDR3 DNA reads as TGTGCCAGCAGGTCGGGACAGGCGGTTACTGAAGCTTTCTTT.